This TCR beta chain was obtained from a study of TIL therapy for anti-PD-1-resistant metastatic lung cancer. Time point noted: pre-treatment sample, taken before nivolumab and TIL therapy. The tumor samples were excised metastases, mostly pleural nodules or supraclavicular lymph nodes. The germline gives CDR1 SGHAT, CDR2 FQNNGV. Trimming removed 5 bases from V and 4 bases from J, with 17 bases in between. The CDR3 is made up of 15 amino acids. The immunoSEQ assay was v3. Repertoires were generated with immunoSEQ multiplex PCR, while TCRdb's copy carries only in-frame clones and drops some. The data show some 7,000 clones, about 63% seen once. The sample holds one count of this clone.

This receptor was taken from a person between 25 and 79 years old with non-small cell lung cancer. The input for sequencing was tumor tissue, taken at baseline. The chain employs TRBV11-2 and TRBJ1-1; tentatively, D is TRBD1 (6 bases). This CDR3 reads CASSVTGLGSTEAFF. The CDR3 DNA sequence: TGTGCCAGCAGCGTTACAGGGTTGGGGAGCACTGAAGCTTTCTTT.